This entry is about one TCR beta chain. Its binding antigen is unknown. No per-base quality is available; no much larger clone lies one base away. The trial excluded patients who had a history of autoimmune disease or who were on systemic immunosuppression. Peripheral blood for TCR sequencing was drawn from every dose cohort at baseline, at cycle 4 day 1 and at cycle 7 day 1. Samples came from an open-label, multicenter, first-in-human phase I dose-escalation trial of ivuxolimab. Adults with locally advanced or metastatic melanoma, renal cell carcinoma, hepatocellular carcinoma or head and neck squamous cell carcinoma were enrolled in the trial. Before TCR sequencing, CD4+ T cells and CD8+ T cells were sorted from peripheral blood as separate populations. The data derive from a study of OX40 agonist ivuxolimab in advanced cancers. With respect to the entire study: The costimulatory receptor OX40 (CD134) was targeted by ivuxolimab, a fully human IgG2 agonistic monoclonal antibody. In the dose-escalation cohort, 82.7% of patients were male, and the mean age was 60 years with a range of about 23 to 79. Partial responses were achieved by three dose-escalation patients, of whom one had hepatocellular carcinoma and two had cutaneous melanoma. Prior anti-PD-1, anti-PD-L1 or anti-CTLA-4 therapy was permitted, and about 40% of dose-escalation patients had received checkpoint inhibitors. Intravenous ivuxolimab was administered to patients every 2 weeks at six dose levels: 0.01, 0.1, 0.3, 1.5, 3 and 10 mg/kg. The paper reports the monotherapy dose-escalation portion (N of about 47 patients) of the phase I ivuxolimab trial. Among the roughly 50 dose-escalation patients, around 20 had hepatocellular carcinoma, some 15 melanoma, 9 renal cell carcinoma and 9 head and neck cancer. Peripheral TCRbeta sequencing was intended to test whether TCR sequence diversity was altered and clonal T-cell expansion was caused by ivuxolimab. Summary of the overall study and its limitations: After ivuxolimab, expanded clones were on average more numerous among CD8+ T cells than among CD4+ T cells. The antigen specificity of the peripheral T cells that underwent clonal expansion was not determined. At doses from 0.1 to 3.0 mg/kg, clonal expansion was seen in both CD4+ and CD8+ blood T cells between baseline and week 6. In the 0.1-3.0 mg/kg groups, partial responders had among the lowest normalized peripheral clonal expansion, particularly in CD8+ T cells. Low levels of normalized T-cell clonal expansion were also shown by some nonresponding patients.

For sequencing of the TCRbeta CDR3 region, genomic DNA was extracted from the sorted cells. TCRbeta CDR3 regions were sequenced using the immunoSEQ Assay. TCRdb limited this immuneACCESS table to in-frame rearrangements with V and J called. A share of clones is missing; checked studies link under half to unresolved V genes, and the rest is unexplained. The sample table shows 55,000 to 75,000 clones, and 70% to 90% are seen once. The ten largest clones represent 1.1% of the sample. The source material was CD4+ or CD8+ T cells sorted from blood, sampled in a trial of the OX40 agonist ivuxolimab. The clonotype was recovered from an adult with an advanced solid tumor such as melanoma, head and neck, liver or kidney cancer.

CDR3 region: CASSLSGYHNEQYF. The DNA is TGTGCCAGCAGCTTATCAGGGTACCACAACGAGCAGTACTTC. In this chain, TRBV7-2 is recombined with TRBJ2-7; the D gene is possibly TRBD1, with 5 bases matching. CDR1 and CDR2 are drawn from the germline V gene: SGHTA, FQGNSA. The junction carries 13 bases between V and J, which are trimmed by 2 bases and 5 bases respectively. The CDR3 covers 14 residues, taking in both the cysteine and the phenylalanine. Solely the CDR3 DNA is kept, with 42 bases framed from the first base. This CDR3, with the reference TRBV7-2 and TRBJ2-7 proteins standing in past its ends, gives the full variable domain GAGVSQSPSNKVTEKGKDVELRCDPISGHTALYWYRQSLGQGLEFLIYFQGNSAPDKSGLPSDRFSAERTGGSVSTLTIQRTQQEDSAVYLCASSLSGYHNEQYFGPGTRLTVT.